These 8 T cell receptor beta chains were sequenced from one sample in a study of Ad26.COV2.S vaccination and SARS-CoV-2 variants. Profiled with immunoSEQ multiplex PCR; TCRdb holds only in-frame clones, not every one. Here the sample spans more than 85,000 clones, roughly 80% being singletons. Specimen: peripheral blood, collected after recovery from COVID-19. The receptors come from a human donor who had recovered from COVID-19.

This clone was counted between two and nine times. The chain uses TRBV7-9 and TRBJ1-5; 7 bases map to TRBD1. V lost 7 bases to trimming and J lost 6 bases; unmatched junction nucleotides: 24. From germline, CDR1 is SEHNR and CDR2 FQNEAQ (reference sequence). The CDR3 has 19 amino acids. CDR3 sequence: CASNPFRDSTSRRSQPQHF. CDR3 nucleotides: TGTGCCAGCAACCCTTTCCGGGACAGCACCAGCCGGCGCAGTCAGCCCCAGCATTTT.

This clone appeared a single time. V and J are TRBV19 and TRBJ1-6; 7 nucleotides agree with TRBD1. V shed 7 bases and J 7 bases; nucleotides not matched to a gene: 13. There are 16 residues in the CDR3. Germline lookup yields CDR1 LNHDA and CDR2 SQIVND (reference sequence). The CDR3: CASTRQGGASNSPLHF. The CDR3 region has the DNA TGTGCCAGTACCCGACAGGGTGGGGCTTCCAATTCACCCCTCCACTTT.

This chain uses TRBV7-2 with TRBJ2-3; no firm D call. Germline assignment: CDR1 SGHTA and CDR2 FQGNSA. The CDR3 extends over 13 amino acids. V was shortened by 1 base and J by 4 bases, with 6 bases between the two germline ends. CDR3 DNA sequence: TGTGCCAGCAGCTTAGATGGTCCAGATACGCAGTATTTT. It specifies CASSLDGPDTQYF.

There are a few counts of this clone. The V gene is TRBV28, the J gene TRBJ1-6, with 9 bases matching TRBD1. V lost 3 bases to trimming and J lost 9 bases; unmatched junction nucleotides: 3. Looked up from germline, CDR1 is MDHEN and CDR2 is SYDVKM. The CDR3 runs 14 residues. CDR3 nucleotides: TGTGCCAGCAGTTTGGGGACAGGGACTTCACCCCTCCACTTT. Its protein product is CASSLGTGTSPLHF.

The chain employs TRBV5-1 and TRBJ1-6; 9 bases map to TRBD1. From germline, CDR1 is SGHRS and CDR2 YFSETQ. With 4 bases clipped from V and 9 bases from J, the junction kept 11 bases outside the gene matches. The CDR3 has 16 amino acids. This CDR3 is CASSRAGTGSGSPLHF. CDR3 sequence (DNA): TGCGCCAGCAGCCGCGCCGGGACAGGGTCGGGTTCACCCCTCCACTTT.

CDR3 protein: CASSEIQGRGSSEQYF. CDR3 bases: TGTGCCAGCAGTGAAATCCAGGGCAGGGGGTCGTCCGAGCAGTACTTC. The rearrangement uses TRBV6-1 and TRBJ2-7, with 7 bases that match TRBD1. Germline CDR1 reads MNHNS; CDR2 reads SASEGT. There are 16 residues in the CDR3. V lost 2 bases and J lost 6; bases outside the gene matches: 13.

The rearrangement joins TRBV18 to TRBJ1-1; D ambiguous. Germline V gene data show CDR1 as KGHSH and CDR2 as LQKENI. This CDR3 spans 13 amino acids. V lost 3 bases and J lost 8, with 13 bases in between. The CDR3 region is CASSPQPSVEAFF. In DNA form, the CDR3 reads TGTGCCAGCTCACCTCAGCCCTCGGTCGAAGCTTTCTTT.

CDR3 DNA sequence: TGTGCCAGCAGCCCCCGAACAGGGGTCTCTGGAAACACCATATATTTT. It is translated as CASSPRTGVSGNTIYF. The V and J genes are TRBV7-9 and TRBJ1-3; TRBD1 aligns across 7 bases. V lost 5 bases, J lost 0 bases, and 7 bases stayed unmatched. CDR1 SEHNR and CDR2 FQNEAQ come from the germline V gene (reference sequence). This CDR3 is 16 amino acids long.